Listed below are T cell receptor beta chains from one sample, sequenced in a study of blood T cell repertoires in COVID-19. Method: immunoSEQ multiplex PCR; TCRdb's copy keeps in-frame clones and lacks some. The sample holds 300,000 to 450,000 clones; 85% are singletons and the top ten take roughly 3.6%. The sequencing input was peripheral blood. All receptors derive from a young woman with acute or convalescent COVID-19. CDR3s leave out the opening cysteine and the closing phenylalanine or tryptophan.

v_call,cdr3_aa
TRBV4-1,ASSQPDDASGGHHEQY
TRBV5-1,ASSQGGNQPQH
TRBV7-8,ASSLGREGRTNEQF
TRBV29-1,SVDADGTVDNEQF
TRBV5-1,ASSFGPDRGIKNTEAF
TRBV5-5,ASSPIGQGEAF
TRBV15,ATSRANTDTQY
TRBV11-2,AAQGTNTEAF
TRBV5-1,ASSLAMADYEQY
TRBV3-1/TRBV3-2,ASSQAPFSNQPQH
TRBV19,ASKTGGEVGELF
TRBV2,ASSEQGPQNTEAF
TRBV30,AWSVAGTSNTEAF
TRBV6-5,ASSGQGANTPF
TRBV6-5,ASNRHGTDAYEQY
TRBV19,ASTTPGLASPGELF
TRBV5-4,ASSWEGAKNIQY
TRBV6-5,ASRSGLAGDEQY